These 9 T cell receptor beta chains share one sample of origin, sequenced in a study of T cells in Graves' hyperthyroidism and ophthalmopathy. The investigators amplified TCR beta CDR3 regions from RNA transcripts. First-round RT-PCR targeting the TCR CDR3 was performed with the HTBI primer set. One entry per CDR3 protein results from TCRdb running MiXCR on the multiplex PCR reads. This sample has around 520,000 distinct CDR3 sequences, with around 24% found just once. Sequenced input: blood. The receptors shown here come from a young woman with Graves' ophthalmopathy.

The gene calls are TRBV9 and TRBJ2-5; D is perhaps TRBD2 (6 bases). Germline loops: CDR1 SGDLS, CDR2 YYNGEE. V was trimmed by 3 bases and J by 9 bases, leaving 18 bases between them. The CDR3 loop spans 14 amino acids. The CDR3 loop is CASSARDGREPQYF. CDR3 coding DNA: TGTGCCAGCAGCGCGAGGGACGGCCGGGAGCCCCAGTACTTC.

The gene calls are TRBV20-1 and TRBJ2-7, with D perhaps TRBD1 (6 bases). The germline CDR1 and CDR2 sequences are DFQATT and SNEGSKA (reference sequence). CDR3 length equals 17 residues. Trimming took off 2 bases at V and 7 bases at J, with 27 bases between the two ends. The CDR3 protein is CSARPPINVRGVEEQYF. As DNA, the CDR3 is TGCAGTGCTAGACCCCCAATTAACGTCAGGGGAGTGGAAGAGCAGTACTTC.

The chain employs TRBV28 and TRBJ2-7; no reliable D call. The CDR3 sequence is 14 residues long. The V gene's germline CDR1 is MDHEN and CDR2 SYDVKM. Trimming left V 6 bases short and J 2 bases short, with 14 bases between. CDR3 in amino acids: CASSSRGRAYEQYF. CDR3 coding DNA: TGTGCCAGCAGCTCCAGAGGAAGGGCCTACGAGCAGTACTTC.

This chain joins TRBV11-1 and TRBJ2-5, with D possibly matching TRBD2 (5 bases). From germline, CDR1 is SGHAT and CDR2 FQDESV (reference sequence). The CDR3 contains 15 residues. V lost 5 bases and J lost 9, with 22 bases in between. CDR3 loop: CASSRPGLPSQAQYF. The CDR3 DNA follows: TGTGCCAGCAGCCGACCCGGACTCCCCTCGCAGGCCCAGTACTTC.

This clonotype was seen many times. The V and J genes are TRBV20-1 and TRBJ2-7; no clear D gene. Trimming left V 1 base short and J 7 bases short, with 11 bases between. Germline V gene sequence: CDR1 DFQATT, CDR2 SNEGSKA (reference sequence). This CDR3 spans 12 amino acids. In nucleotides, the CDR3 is TGCAGTGCTAGAGGATCTCCTAAGGAGCAGTACTTC. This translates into CSARGSPKEQYF.

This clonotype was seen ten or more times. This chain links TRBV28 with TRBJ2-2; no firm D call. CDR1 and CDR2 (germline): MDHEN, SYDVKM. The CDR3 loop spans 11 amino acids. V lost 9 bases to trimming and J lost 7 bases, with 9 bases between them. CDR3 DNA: TGTGCCAGTTCGGTCGTCGGGGAGCTGTTTTTT. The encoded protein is CASSVVGELFF. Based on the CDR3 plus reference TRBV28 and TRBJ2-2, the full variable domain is DVKVTQSSRYLVKRTGEKVFLECVQDMDHENMFWYRQDPGLGLRLIYFSYDVKMKEKGDIPEGYSVSREKKERFSLILESASTNQTSMYLCASSVVGELFFGEGSRLTVL.

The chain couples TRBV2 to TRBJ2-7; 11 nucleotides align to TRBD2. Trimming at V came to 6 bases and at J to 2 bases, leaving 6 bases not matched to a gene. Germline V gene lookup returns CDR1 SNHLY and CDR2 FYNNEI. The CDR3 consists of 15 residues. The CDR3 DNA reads TGTGCCAGCAGGACAGGGACTAGCGGACCCTACGAGCAGTACTTC. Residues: CASRTGTSGPYEQYF.

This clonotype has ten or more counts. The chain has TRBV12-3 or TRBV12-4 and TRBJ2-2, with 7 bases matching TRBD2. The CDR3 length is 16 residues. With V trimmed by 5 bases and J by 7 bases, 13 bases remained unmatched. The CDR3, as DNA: TGTGCCAGCAGTCCCCCCCCTAGCGGTGTCGGCGGGGAGCTGTTTTTT. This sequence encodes CASSPPPSGVGGELFF.

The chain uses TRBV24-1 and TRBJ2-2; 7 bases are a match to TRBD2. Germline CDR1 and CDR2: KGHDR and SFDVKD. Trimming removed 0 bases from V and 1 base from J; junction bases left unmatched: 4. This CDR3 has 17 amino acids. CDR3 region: CATSDLPSGVNTGELFF. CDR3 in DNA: TGTGCCACCAGTGATTTGCCGAGCGGGGTGAACACCGGGGAGCTGTTTTTT.